The 27 T cell receptor beta chains reported below all come from one sample, sequenced in a study of blood T cell repertoires in COVID-19. Method: immunoSEQ multiplex PCR; TCRdb's copy keeps in-frame clones and lacks some. The sample contains some 150,000 clones, roughly 90% of which appear only once. Sequencing was performed on peripheral blood. The receptor source for this set is a human donor in a cohort sampled during active COVID-19.

The rearrangement uses TRBV7-9 and TRBJ2-3, with D maybe TRBD1 (5 bases). The CDR3 is made up of 13 amino acids. From germline, CDR1 is SEHNR and CDR2 FQNEAQ (reference sequence). V was trimmed by 5 bases and J by 2 bases, leaving 8 bases between them. The CDR3 here is CASSLGHTDTQYF. The CDR3 nucleotides are TGTGCCAGCAGCCTAGGACACACAGATACGCAGTATTTT. Combining the CDR3 with reference TRBV7-9 and TRBJ2-3 gives the whole variable domain DTGVSQNPRHKITKRGQNVTFRCDPISEHNRLYWYRQTLGQGPEFLTYFQNEAQLEKSRLLSDRFSAERPKGSFSTLEIQRTEQGDSAMYLCASSLGHTDTQYFGPGTRLTVL.

The chain employs TRBV7-9 and TRBJ2-3; 7 positions match TRBD2. CDR1 is SEHNR and CDR2 is FQNEAQ in the germline V gene (reference sequence). The CDR3 has 14 amino acids. J lost 4 bases, V lost 4 bases, and 5 bases had no gene match. The CDR3 sequence is CASSYGLDPDTQYF. DNA of the CDR3: TGTGCCAGCAGCTACGGACTAGATCCAGATACGCAGTATTTT.

The chain combines TRBV5-6 with TRBJ1-1; unclear D gene. The CDR3 spans 15 residues. Germline CDR1 reads SGHDT; CDR2 reads YYEEEE. V lost 0 bases and J lost 4, with 13 bases in between. The CDR3 DNA is TGTGCCAGCAGCTTGGAAAGCCCGGGGAGCACTGAAGCTTTCTTT. Encoded protein: CASSLESPGSTEAFF.

The chain is built from TRBV5-1 and TRBJ2-2; 11 bases agree with TRBD2. The CDR3 consists of 17 residues. V trimming: 4 bases; J trimming: 6 bases; junction bases outside the gene matches: 11. Looked up from germline, CDR1 is SGHRS and CDR2 is YFSETQ. The CDR3 protein is CASSRRLAGGLSGELFF. CDR3 DNA sequence: TGCGCCAGCAGCAGACGTTTAGCGGGGGGGCTCTCCGGGGAGCTGTTTTTT.

This clone was counted a single time. The J gene is TRBJ1-4, the V gene TRBV10-3; TRBD1 agrees at 9 bases. The J segment lost 7 bases and the V segment lost 4 bases, leaving 4 bases of the junction unmatched. The germline V gene has CDR1 ENHRY and CDR2 SYGVKD. The CDR3 totals 14 residues. CDR3 amino acids: CAISAQGAGEKLFF. CDR3 nucleotide sequence: TGTGCCATCAGTGCACAGGGGGCAGGTGAAAAACTGTTTTTT.

The V gene is TRBV20-1, the J gene TRBJ1-6, with TRBD1 matching 12 bases. CDR3 length: 16 residues. Losses at the gene ends were 3 bases for V and 5 bases for J; bases not matched to a gene: 5. Germline CDR1 DFQATT, CDR2 SNEGSKA (reference sequence). The CDR3 region has the DNA TGCAGTGCTAGTAGAGGGACAGGGGGCCATAATTCACCCCTCCACTTT. This encodes CSASRGTGGHNSPLHF.

This clone showed up just once. This chain joins TRBV28 and TRBJ2-7, with 10 bases lining up with TRBD2. The junction had 4 bases not matched to a gene; V was cut back by 8 bases and J by 0 bases. The CDR3 is 14 amino acids. Germline CDR1 is MDHEN and CDR2 is SYDVKM. Written as DNA, the CDR3 is TGTGCCAGCGAGCGGGGGGGGAGCTCCTACGAGCAGTACTTC. This gives the protein CASERGGSSYEQYF. The complete variable domain, with remaining parts taken from reference TRBV28 and TRBJ2-7, reads DVKVTQSSRYLVKRTGEKVFLECVQDMDHENMFWYRQDPGLGLRLIYFSYDVKMKEKGDIPEGYSVSREKKERFSLILESASTNQTSMYLCASERGGSSYEQYFGPGTRLTVT.

This clone was observed a few times. In nucleotides, the CDR3 is TGTGCCTGGAGCTGGGGGAGTACAGGGACTTTCTTT. The encoded protein is CAWSWGSTGTFF. V is TRBV30 and J is TRBJ1-1; weak D call: TRBD1 (6 bases). Germline values: CDR1 GTSNPN, CDR2 SVGIG (reference sequence). CDR3 length equals 12 residues. V was trimmed by 3 bases and J by 12 bases, leaving 17 bases between them. Complete variable domain (other parts from reference TRBV30 and TRBJ1-1): SQTIHQWPATLVQPVGSPLSLECTVEGTSNPNLYWYRQAAGRGLQLLFYSVGIGQISSEVPQNLSASRPQDRQFILSSKKLLLSDSGFYLCAWSWGSTGTFFGQGTRLTVV.

The V and J genes are TRBV21-1 and TRBJ2-1; TRBD2, the table's D call, lacks a check against the DNA. TRBV21-1 is a documented pseudogene. The CDR3 consists of 17 residues. The CDR3 nucleotides read TGTGCCAGCAGCAAAGTGAGTCCCGCCTTATGCGGGGATGAGCAGTTCTTC. This gives the protein CASSKVSPALCGDEQFF.

The rearrangement uses TRBV4-1 and TRBJ1-2; no reliable D call. Per germline, CDR1 MGHRA and CDR2 YSYEKL. The CDR3 covers 16 residues. Trimming removed 3 bases from V and 3 bases from J, with 17 bases in between. The chain's CDR3 is CASSHNPRERHYGYTF. For the CDR3, the DNA is TGCGCCAGCAGCCACAATCCCCGGGAGCGCCACTATGGCTACACCTTC.

The V call is TRBV7-3, the J call TRBJ1-5; perhaps TRBD1 as D (5 bases). The CDR3 has 13 residues. V was trimmed by 6 bases and J by 4 bases, leaving 10 bases between them. CDR1 SGHTA and CDR2 FQGTGA come from the germline V gene. The CDR3 protein is CASSPDRNQPQHF. CDR3 coding DNA: TGTGCCAGCAGTCCCGACAGAAATCAGCCCCAGCATTTT.

This chain uses TRBV7-8 with TRBJ2-1; perhaps TRBD1 as D (5 bases). Per the germline V gene, CDR1 is SGHVS and CDR2 is FQNEAQ. The CDR3 length is 14 residues. The V gene lost 4 bases and the J gene lost 8 bases, with 15 bases spanning the gap. The DNA for the CDR3 is TGTGCCAGCAGCTCTGGGGCCAGCTGGTATGAGCAGTTCTTC. It is translated as CASSSGASWYEQFF.

V usage is TRBV19 and J usage is TRBJ1-3, with 9 positions matching TRBD1. V shed 7 bases, J shed 4 bases, and the junction held 5 bases outside the gene matches. CDR3 size: 14 residues. CDR1 and CDR2 from the germline V gene are LNHDA and SQIVND (reference sequence). CDR3 DNA: TGTGCCAGTATACCGGACAGGGGAGGAAACACCATATATTTT. It specifies CASIPDRGGNTIYF.

As concerns this clone: Other DNA sequences in the same sample also yield this CDR3. V usage is TRBV3-1 (or the pseudogene TRBV3-2) and J usage is TRBJ2-1, with 7 bases fitting TRBD1. The germline V gene encodes CDR1 LGHDT and CDR2 YNNKEL (reference sequence). This CDR3 region has 15 residues. Germline trimming cut 4 bases from V and 6 bases from J; bases unmatched to any gene: 9. CDR3 sequence (DNA): TGTGCCAGCAGCCCAAGACAGGGCTTGGGCAATGAGCAGTTCTTC. Encoded protein: CASSPRQGLGNEQFF.

V usage is TRBV7-3 and J usage is TRBJ2-1; D uncertain. Germline V gene lookup returns CDR1 SGHTA and CDR2 FQGTGA. The CDR3 extends over 13 amino acids. Trimming left V 2 bases short and J 6 bases short, with 8 bases between. The CDR3, as DNA: TGTGCCAGCAGCTTAGGAGATAGCAATGAGCAGTTCTTC. The encoded protein is CASSLGDSNEQFF.

The chain joins TRBV9 to TRBJ2-7; 9 bases line up with TRBD2. Per germline, CDR1 SGDLS and CDR2 YYNGEE. V shed 0 bases and J 4 bases; nucleotides not matched to a gene: 14. The CDR3 is 18 residues long. The CDR3 nucleotides read TGTGCCAGCAGCGTAGGTGGAAAGGCGGGGGGGAATTCATACGAGCAGTACTTC. Its translation: CASSVGGKAGGNSYEQYF.

CDR3 DNA sequence: TGTGCCGGACGGACTAGCGGGGGCCCCACAGATACGCAGTATTTT. Its protein product is CAGRTSGGPTDTQYF. The rearrangement uses TRBV6-5 and TRBJ2-3; TRBD2 matches at 13 bases. J was trimmed by 2 bases and V by 11 bases; bases with no gene match: 7. This CDR3 is built from 15 residues. Germline CDR1 reads MNHEY; CDR2 reads SVGAGI.

The chain recombines TRBV2 with TRBJ2-2; D is possibly TRBD2 (6 bases). The CDR3 length is 13 residues. Trimming took 6 bases from V and 7 from J, leaving 12 bases between them. CDR1 is SNHLY, CDR2 FYNNEI, per germline. CDR3 sequence: CASSGGVHGELFF. The CDR3 nucleotides read TGTGCCAGCAGCGGAGGGGTTCACGGGGAGCTGTTTTTT.

The chain carries TRBV5-1 and TRBJ1-2, with TRBD1 as a possible D gene (6 bases). Trimming took 0 bases from V and 8 from J, leaving 11 bases between them. Germline CDR1 SGHRS, CDR2 YFSETQ. This CDR3 comprises 13 residues. CDR3 protein: CASSLAGDGGYTF. CDR3 sequence (DNA): TGCGCCAGCAGCTTGGCAGGGGATGGGGGCTACACCTTC.

This clone was seen a few times. The V gene is TRBV7-2, the J gene TRBJ2-1, with TRBD2 identical over 11 bases. Trimming took 5 bases from V and 8 from J; bases not matched to a gene: 8. Germline V CDR1 and CDR2: SGHTA, FQGNSA. This CDR3 has 15 residues. Here the CDR3 reads CASSRTSGLLYEQFF. Here the CDR3 DNA reads TGTGCCAGCAGCCGGACTAGCGGGCTGTTGTATGAGCAGTTCTTC.

The genes are TRBV27 and TRBJ1-4; D unresolved. This CDR3 is built from 13 residues. Trimming pared 9 bases from V and 4 bases from J, leaving 12 bases between. In germline, CDR1 is MNHEY, CDR2 SMNVEV (reference sequence). CDR3 in amino acids: CASTSGGNEKLFF. The CDR3 region has the DNA TGTGCCAGTACATCCGGCGGTAATGAAAAACTGTTTTTT.

This clone was picked up one time. The chain joins TRBV6-1 to TRBJ1-2; no clear D gene. Germline CDR1 is MNHNS and CDR2 is SASEGT. This CDR3 region has 14 residues. Trimming removed 1 base at V and 3 bases at J, with 9 bases between. The CDR3 spells CASSEDRGDYGYTF. The CDR3 nucleotides read TGTGCCAGCAGTGAAGACCGGGGTGACTATGGCTACACCTTC.

This clone occurred a few times. The rearrangement joins TRBV2 to TRBJ2-1; D unresolved. The CDR3 is 11 residues long. Germline V gene sequence: CDR1 SNHLY, CDR2 FYNNEI. Trimming removed 5 bases from V and 8 bases from J, with 7 bases in between. The CDR3 region has the DNA TGTGCCAGCAGTCGACACCATGAGCAGTTCTTC. Its translation: CASSRHHEQFF.

This clone appeared once. V and J are TRBV27 and TRBJ2-5; TRBD2 agrees at 8 bases. Trimming took 3 bases from V and 4 from J; bases not matched to a gene: 1. Germline CDR1 reads MNHEY; CDR2 reads SMNVEV (reference sequence). The CDR3 is 13 residues long. DNA of the CDR3: TGTGCCAGCAGTTTCGCGGGGGGAGAGACCCAGTACTTC. Translation: CASSFAGGETQYF.

J is TRBJ1-2 and V is TRBV20-1, with unresolved D. V gave up 6 bases and J gave up 2 bases, with 16 bases separating them. This CDR3 spans 14 amino acids. Germline CDR1 reads DFQATT; CDR2 reads SNEGSKA (reference sequence). The CDR3 is CSASGRPINYGYTF. The DNA for the CDR3 is TGCAGTGCCAGTGGGAGGCCGATAAACTATGGCTACACCTTC.

The chain couples TRBV6-2 or TRBV6-3 to TRBJ1-1; D unclear. V lost 2 bases and J 3 bases, leaving 10 bases between the germline ends. The CDR3 sequence is 14 residues long. Looked up from germline, CDR1 is MNHEY and CDR2 is SVGEGT. The CDR3 nucleotides are TGTGCCAGCAGTTACACCTCAAGAGACACTGAAGCTTTCTTT. Residues: CASSYTSRDTEAFF.

The chain links TRBV5-1 to TRBJ1-4, with 7 bases matching TRBD1. The V and J ends lost 0 bases and 3 bases, in that order; junction bases with no gene match: 5. The CDR3 sequence is 16 residues long. CDR1 is SGHRS, CDR2 YFSETQ, per germline. Here the CDR3 DNA reads TGCGCCAGCAGCTTGGCCCCAGGGGGGCCTAATGAAAAACTGTTTTTT. Its translation is CASSLAPGGPNEKLFF.